The 14 T cell receptor beta chains reported below all come from one sample, sequenced in a study of T cell responses to AZD1222 COVID-19 vaccine. Clones were sequenced by immunoSEQ multiplex PCR, and TCRdb holds only the in-frame ones, with some missing. The table has more than 85,000 clones, approximately 92% seen once. This sample comprised peripheral blood, obtained 28 days after the second AZD1222 dose. These receptors all stem from an adult who received the AZD1222 COVID-19 vaccine.

The genes are TRBV7-9 and TRBJ1-1; no firm D call. V was cut by 2 bases and J by 11 bases, with 9 bases left in between. The V gene's germline CDR1 is SEHNR and CDR2 FQNEAQ (reference sequence). This CDR3 contains 11 residues. CDR3 sequence: CASSLRRGAFF. In nucleotides, the CDR3 is TGTGCCAGCAGCTTAAGAAGAGGGGCTTTCTTT.

This chain links TRBV5-6 with TRBJ2-4; possible D gene TRBD2, 5 bases. This CDR3 contains 15 residues. Germline loops: CDR1 SGHDT, CDR2 YYEEEE. Trimming pared 4 bases from V and 0 bases from J, leaving 11 bases between. CDR3 nucleotides: TGTGCCAGCAGCCCCCCGGCGGGAGCCAAAAACATTCAGTACTTC. Translation gives CASSPPAGAKNIQYF.

The chain joins TRBV16 to TRBJ1-2; D ambiguous. Germline lookup yields CDR1 KGHSY and CDR2 FQNENV. Trimming removed 0 bases from V and 3 bases from J, with 11 bases in between. CDR3 length: 15 amino acids. The CDR3 here is CASSQSRAEYYGYTF. The DNA for the CDR3 is TGTGCCAGCAGCCAATCGAGGGCCGAGTACTATGGCTACACCTTC.

The V gene is TRBV11-2, the J gene TRBJ2-5; D ambiguous. V lost 1 base to trimming and J lost 0 bases, with 6 bases between them. The CDR3 spans 14 residues. The germline V gene encodes CDR1 SGHAT and CDR2 FQNNGV. CDR3 sequence: CASSLGGYQETQYF. The CDR3 nucleotides are TGTGCCAGCAGCTTAGGGGGATACCAAGAGACCCAGTACTTC.

This clone came up once. This chain links TRBV5-4 with TRBJ2-1; 9 bases map to TRBD2. The germline V gene encodes CDR1 SGHNT and CDR2 YYREEE (reference sequence). Losses at the gene ends were 4 bases for V and 7 bases for J; bases not matched to a gene: 9. This CDR3 has 15 residues. DNA for the CDR3: TGTGCCAGCAGCCCAGAGCGGCTAGCGGGGAATGAGCAGTTCTTC. Its protein product is CASSPERLAGNEQFF.

V and J are TRBV7-2 and TRBJ2-2, with D unclear. The CDR3 spans 14 residues. V was pared by 3 bases and J by 2 bases, with 7 bases between. Germline V CDR1 and CDR2: SGHTA, FQGNSA. This chain's CDR3 is CASSLGGNTGELFF. CDR3 in DNA: TGTGCCAGCAGCTTGGGCGGAAACACCGGGGAGCTGTTTTTT. Drawing the rest from reference TRBV7-2 and TRBJ2-2, the complete variable domain is GAGVSQSPSNKVTEKGKDVELRCDPISGHTALYWYRQSLGQGLEFLIYFQGNSAPDKSGLPSDRFSAERTGGSVSTLTIQRTQQEDSAVYLCASSLGGNTGELFFGEGSRLTVL.

This chain joins TRBV5-1 and TRBJ2-1; tentatively, D is TRBD2 (5 bases). The CDR3 length is 16 residues. Germline CDR1 and CDR2: SGHRS and YFSETQ. V dropped 4 bases and J dropped 0 bases, with 14 bases sitting between them. The CDR3 sequence is CASSGRTDDSYNEQFF. The CDR3 DNA reads TGCGCCAGCAGCGGTCGGACTGACGACTCCTACAATGAGCAGTTCTTC.

This chain uses TRBV18 with TRBJ2-3; D is uncertain. Germline V gives CDR1 KGHSH, CDR2 LQKENI. Trimming pared 1 base from V and 1 base from J, leaving 9 bases between. The CDR3 spans 15 residues. The CDR3 nucleotides are TGTGCCAGCTCACCACGAATCATCCGCACAGATACGCAGTATTTT. This sequence encodes CASSPRIIRTDTQYF.

This chain uses TRBV6-6 with TRBJ2-7; 9 positions match TRBD2. J gave up 9 bases and V 5 bases, and 5 bases lay outside the gene matches. This CDR3 is built from 12 residues. CDR1 and CDR2 from the germline V gene are MNHNY and SVGAGI (reference sequence). CDR3 in DNA: TGTGCCAGCAGTCCGCGGGAGGGTCGGCAGTACTTC. Its protein is CASSPREGRQYF.

This clone was detected only once. The chain employs TRBV28 and TRBJ2-6; 7 bases agree with TRBD1. The CDR3 sequence is 19 residues long. CDR1 MDHEN and CDR2 SYDVKM come from the germline V gene. V shed 1 base and J 0 bases; nucleotides not matched to a gene: 9. The chain's CDR3 is CASSLLVGTDYSGANVLTF. The CDR3, as DNA: TGTGCCAGCAGTTTATTGGTTGGGACAGACTACTCTGGGGCCAACGTCCTGACTTTC. The full variable domain, in which reference TRBV28 and TRBJ2-6 provide the parts outside the CDR3, is DVKVTQSSRYLVKRTGEKVFLECVQDMDHENMFWYRQDPGLGLRLIYFSYDVKMKEKGDIPEGYSVSREKKERFSLILESASTNQTSMYLCASSLLVGTDYSGANVLTFGAGSRLTVL.

The V and J genes are TRBV10-1 and TRBJ1-3; tentatively, D is TRBD1 (6 bases). V was pared by 6 bases and J by 2 bases, with 11 bases between. The V gene's germline CDR1 is WNHNN and CDR2 SYGVQD (reference sequence). This CDR3 is built from 14 residues. The CDR3 is CASSRDNAGNTIYF. CDR3 DNA: TGCGCCAGCAGCCGGGACAACGCTGGAAACACCATATATTTT.

The V and J genes are TRBV7-8 and TRBJ1-5; unclear D gene. Germline CDR1 and CDR2: SGHVS and FQNEAQ. Trimming took off 2 bases at V and 3 bases at J, with 11 bases between the two ends. CDR3 size: 15 residues. CDR3 in amino acids: CASSLSPVFNQPQHF. CDR3 nucleotides: TGTGCCAGCAGCTTATCTCCAGTCTTCAATCAGCCCCAGCATTTT. Supplemented by reference TRBV7-8 and TRBJ1-5, the full variable domain reads GAGVSQSPRYKVAKRGQDVALRCDPISGHVSLFWYQQALGQGPEFLTYFQNEAQLDKSGLPSDRFFAERPEGSVSTLKIQRTQQEDSAVYLCASSLSPVFNQPQHFGDGTRLSIL.

The rearrangement uses TRBV7-2 and TRBJ2-1, with D tentatively TRBD1 (5 bases). The CDR3 totals 15 residues. Germline V gives CDR1 SGHTA, CDR2 FQGNSA. V lost 1 base and J lost 5, with 12 bases in between. The CDR3 here is CASSLGAGSNNEQFF. CDR3 DNA: TGTGCCAGCAGCTTAGGGGCAGGGTCTAACAATGAGCAGTTCTTC.

This chain joins TRBV10-3 and TRBJ2-1, with a possible D match to TRBD1 (5 bases). Trimming left V 7 bases short and J 0 bases short, with 7 bases between. This CDR3 region has 13 residues. Germline CDR1 reads ENHRY; CDR2 reads SYGVKD. The CDR3 coding sequence is TGTGCCATCACACAGGACTCCTACAATGAGCAGTTCTTC. Residues: CAITQDSYNEQFF.